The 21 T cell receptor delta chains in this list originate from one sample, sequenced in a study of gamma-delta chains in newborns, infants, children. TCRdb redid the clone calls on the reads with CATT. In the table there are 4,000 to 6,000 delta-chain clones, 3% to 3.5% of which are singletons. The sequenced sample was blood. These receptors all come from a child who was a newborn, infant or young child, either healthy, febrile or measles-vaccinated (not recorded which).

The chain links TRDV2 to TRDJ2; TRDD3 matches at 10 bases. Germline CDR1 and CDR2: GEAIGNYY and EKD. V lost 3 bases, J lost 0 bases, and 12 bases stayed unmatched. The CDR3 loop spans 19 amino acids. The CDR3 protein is CACDAVTGGSKALTAQLFF. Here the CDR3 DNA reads TGTGCCTGTGACGCCGTTACTGGGGGATCTAAGGCTTTGACAGCACAACTCTTCTTT.

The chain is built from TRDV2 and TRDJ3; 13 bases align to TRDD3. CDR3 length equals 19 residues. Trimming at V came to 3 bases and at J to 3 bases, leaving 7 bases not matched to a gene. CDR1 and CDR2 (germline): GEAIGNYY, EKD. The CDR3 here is CACDSVLGDTYWDTRQMFF. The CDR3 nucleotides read TGTGCCTGTGACTCCGTACTGGGGGATACGTACTGGGACACCCGACAGATGTTTTTC.

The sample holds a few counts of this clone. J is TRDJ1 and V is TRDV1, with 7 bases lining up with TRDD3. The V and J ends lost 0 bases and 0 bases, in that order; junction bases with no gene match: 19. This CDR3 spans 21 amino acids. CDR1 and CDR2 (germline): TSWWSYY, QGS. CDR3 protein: CALGELRSTGDKGWHTDKLIF. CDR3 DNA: TGTGCTCTTGGGGAACTACGGTCTACCGGGGATAAGGGTTGGCACACCGATAAACTCATCTTT.

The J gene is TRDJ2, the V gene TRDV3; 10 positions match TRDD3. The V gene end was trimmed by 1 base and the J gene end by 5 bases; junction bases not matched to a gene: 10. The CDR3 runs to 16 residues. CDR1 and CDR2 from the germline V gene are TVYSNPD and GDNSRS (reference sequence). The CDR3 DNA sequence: TGTGCCTTTAAAGGCTTCCTACTGGGGGATACAGCACAACTCTTCTTT. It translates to CAFKGFLLGDTAQLFF.

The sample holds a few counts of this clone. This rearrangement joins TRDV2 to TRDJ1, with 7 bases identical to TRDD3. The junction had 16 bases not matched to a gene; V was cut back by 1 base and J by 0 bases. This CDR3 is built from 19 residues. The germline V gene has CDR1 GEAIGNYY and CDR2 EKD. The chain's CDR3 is CACDTRGGPGVPYTDKLIF. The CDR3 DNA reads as TGTGCCTGTGACACGCGTGGGGGACCCGGGGTCCCGTACACCGATAAACTCATCTTT.

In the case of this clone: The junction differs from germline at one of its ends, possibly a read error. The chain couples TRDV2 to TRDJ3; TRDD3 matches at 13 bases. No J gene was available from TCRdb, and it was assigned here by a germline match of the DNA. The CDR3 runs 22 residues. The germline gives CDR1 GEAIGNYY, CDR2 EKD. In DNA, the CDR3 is TGTGCCTGTGCCACCATTACTGGGGGATACGCGCCAAACTCCTGGGACACCCGACAGATGTTTTTC. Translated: CACATITGGYAPNSWDTRQMFF.

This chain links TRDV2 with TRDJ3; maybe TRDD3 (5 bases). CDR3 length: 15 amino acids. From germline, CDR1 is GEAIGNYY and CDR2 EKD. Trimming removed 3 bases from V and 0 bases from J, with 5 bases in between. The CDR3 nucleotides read TGTGCCTGTGACTGGGGCTCCTGGGACACCCGACAGATGTTTTTC. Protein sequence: CACDWGSWDTRQMFF.

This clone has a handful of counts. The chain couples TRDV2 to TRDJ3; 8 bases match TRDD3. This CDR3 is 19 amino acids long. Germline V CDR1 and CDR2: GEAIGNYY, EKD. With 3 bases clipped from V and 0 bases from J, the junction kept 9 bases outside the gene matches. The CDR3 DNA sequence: TGTGCCTGTGACCTTGTACAGGGGGATAACTCCTGGGACACCCGACAGATGTTTTTC. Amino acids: CACDLVQGDNSWDTRQMFF.

CDR3: CACDGIRGEWDTRQMFF. CDR3 sequence (DNA): TGTGCCTGTGACGGGATACGCGGGGAGTGGGACACCCGACAGATGTTTTTC. The gene calls are TRDV2 and TRDJ3, with 8 bases matching TRDD3. TCRdb does not report a J gene; here it was assigned by matching the DNA to germline references. J lost 4 bases, V lost 3 bases, and 7 bases had no gene match. CDR3 length equals 17 residues. Looked up from germline, CDR1 is GEAIGNYY and CDR2 is EKD.

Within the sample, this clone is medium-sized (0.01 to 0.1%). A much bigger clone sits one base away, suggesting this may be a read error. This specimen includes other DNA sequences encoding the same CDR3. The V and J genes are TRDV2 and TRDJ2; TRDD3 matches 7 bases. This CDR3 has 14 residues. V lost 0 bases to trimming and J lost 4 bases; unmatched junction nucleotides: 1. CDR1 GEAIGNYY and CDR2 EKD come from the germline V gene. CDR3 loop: CACDTWGTTAQLFF. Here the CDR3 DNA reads TGTGCCTGTGACACCTGGGGGACGACAGCACAACTCTTCTTT.

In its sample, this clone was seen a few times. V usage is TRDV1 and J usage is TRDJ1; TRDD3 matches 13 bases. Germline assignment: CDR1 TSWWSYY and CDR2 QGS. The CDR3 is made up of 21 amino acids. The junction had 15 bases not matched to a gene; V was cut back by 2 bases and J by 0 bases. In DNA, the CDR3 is TGTGCTCTTGGGGAAGCAATTCATTCCTACTGGGGGATACGGGACACCGATAAACTCATCTTT. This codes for CALGEAIHSYWGIRDTDKLIF.

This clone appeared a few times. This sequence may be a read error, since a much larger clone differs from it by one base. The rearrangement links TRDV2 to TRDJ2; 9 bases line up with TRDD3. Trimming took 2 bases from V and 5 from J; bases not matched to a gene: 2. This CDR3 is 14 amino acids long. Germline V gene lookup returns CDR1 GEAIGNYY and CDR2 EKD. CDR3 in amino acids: CACDNLGDTAQLFF. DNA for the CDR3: TGTGCCTGTGACAATCTGGGGGATACAGCACAACTCTTCTTT.

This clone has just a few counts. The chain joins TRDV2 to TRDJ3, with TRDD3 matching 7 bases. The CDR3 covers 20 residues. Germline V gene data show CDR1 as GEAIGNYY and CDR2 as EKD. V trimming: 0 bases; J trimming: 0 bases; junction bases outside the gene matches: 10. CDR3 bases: TGTGCCTGTGACACCGTTGTGGGGGACCCTAGCTCCTGGGACACCCGACAGATGTTTTTC. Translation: CACDTVVGDPSSWDTRQMFF.

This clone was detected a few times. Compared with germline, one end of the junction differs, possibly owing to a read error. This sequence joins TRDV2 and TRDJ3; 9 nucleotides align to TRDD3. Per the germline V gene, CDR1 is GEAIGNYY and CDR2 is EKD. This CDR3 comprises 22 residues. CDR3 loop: CACDTVIPTGGNFTWDTRQMFF. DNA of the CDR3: TGTGCCTGCGACACCGTGATACCGACTGGGGGAAATTTCACCTGGGACACCCGACAGATGTTTTTC.

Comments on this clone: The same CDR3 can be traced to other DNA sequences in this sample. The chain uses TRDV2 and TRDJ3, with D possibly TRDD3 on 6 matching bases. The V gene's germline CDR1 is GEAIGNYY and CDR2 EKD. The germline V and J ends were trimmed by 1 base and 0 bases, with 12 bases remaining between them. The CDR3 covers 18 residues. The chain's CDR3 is CACDTGGFSSWDTRQMFF. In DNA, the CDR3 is TGTGCCTGTGACACTGGGGGCTTCAGCTCCTGGGACACCCGACAGATGTTTTTC.

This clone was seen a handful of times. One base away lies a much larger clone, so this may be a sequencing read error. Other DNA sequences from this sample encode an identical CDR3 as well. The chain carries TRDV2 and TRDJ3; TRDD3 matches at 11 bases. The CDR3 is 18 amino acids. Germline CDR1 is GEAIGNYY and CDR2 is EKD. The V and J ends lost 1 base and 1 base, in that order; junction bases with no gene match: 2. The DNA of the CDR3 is TGTGCCTGTGACACTGGGGGATACGGATCCTGGGACACCCGACAGATGTTTTTC. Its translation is CACDTGGYGSWDTRQMFF.

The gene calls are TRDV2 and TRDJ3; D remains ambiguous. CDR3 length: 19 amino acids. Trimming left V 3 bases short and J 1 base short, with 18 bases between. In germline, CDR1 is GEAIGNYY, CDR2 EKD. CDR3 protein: CACDPIGVAKSWDTRQMFF. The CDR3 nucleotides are TGTGCCTGTGACCCCATAGGGGTGGCGAAGTCCTGGGACACCCGACAGATGTTTTTC.

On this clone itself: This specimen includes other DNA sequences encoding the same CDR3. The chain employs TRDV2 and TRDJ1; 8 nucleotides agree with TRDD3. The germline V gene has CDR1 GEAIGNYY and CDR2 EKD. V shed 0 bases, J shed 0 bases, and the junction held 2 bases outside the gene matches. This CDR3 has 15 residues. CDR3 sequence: CACDTLLGDTDKLIF. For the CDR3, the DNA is TGTGCCTGTGACACCTTACTGGGGGACACCGATAAACTCATCTTT.

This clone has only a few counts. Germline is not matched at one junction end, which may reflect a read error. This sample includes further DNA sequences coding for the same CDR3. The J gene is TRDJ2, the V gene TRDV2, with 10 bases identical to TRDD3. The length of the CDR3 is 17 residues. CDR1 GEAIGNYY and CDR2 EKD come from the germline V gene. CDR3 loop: CACDLLGDPTLTAQLFF. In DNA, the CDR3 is TGTGCCTGTGACCTACTGGGGGATCCGACTTTGACAGCGCAACTCTTCTTT.

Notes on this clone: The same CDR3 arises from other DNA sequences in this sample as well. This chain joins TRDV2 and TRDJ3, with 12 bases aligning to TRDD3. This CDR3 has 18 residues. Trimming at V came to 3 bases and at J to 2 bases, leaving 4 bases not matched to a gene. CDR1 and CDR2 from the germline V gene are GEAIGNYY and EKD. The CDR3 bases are TGTGCCTGTGACCTACTGGGGGATACAACCTGGGACACCCGACAGATGTTTTTC. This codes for CACDLLGDTTWDTRQMFF.

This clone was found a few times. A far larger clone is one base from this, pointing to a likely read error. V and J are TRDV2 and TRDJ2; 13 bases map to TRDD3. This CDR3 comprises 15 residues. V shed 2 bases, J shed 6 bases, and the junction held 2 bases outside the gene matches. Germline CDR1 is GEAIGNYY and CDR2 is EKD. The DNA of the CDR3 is TGTGCCTGTGACATACTGGGGGATACGCCAGCACAACTCTTCTTT. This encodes CACDILGDTPAQLFF.